A single sample is the source of the 20 T cell receptor beta chains below, sequenced in a study of T cells after yellow fever vaccination. Each CDR3 protein gets one entry after TCRdb re-called the 5' RACE reads with MiXCR. The data contain some 240,000 distinct CDR3 sequences, more than 3% of them singletons. Sequences were derived from CD4+ T cells sorted from PBMCs, sampled 10 days after the yellow fever booster vaccination. These receptors were collected from a man younger than 35 who received the YFV17D yellow fever vaccine.

This clonotype was observed at least ten times. This chain links TRBV7-2 with TRBJ1-1; maybe TRBD1 (6 bases). CDR1 and CDR2 from the germline V gene are SGHTA and FQGNSA. The CDR3 covers 14 residues. V lost 4 bases and J 10 bases, leaving 19 bases between the germline ends. In DNA, the CDR3 is TGTGCCAGCAGCTCGGCACAGGGATGGGGCGGAGCTTTCTTT. Amino acids: CASSSAQGWGGAFF. The variable domain in full, completed from reference TRBV7-2 and TRBJ1-1, reads GAGVSQSPSNKVTEKGKDVELRCDPISGHTALYWYRQSLGQGLEFLIYFQGNSAPDKSGLPSDRFSAERTGGSVSTLTIQRTQQEDSAVYLCASSSAQGWGGAFFGQGTRLTVV.

The rearrangement links TRBV18 to TRBJ1-5, with D maybe TRBD1 (5 bases). The ends were cut back, 1 base at V and 4 bases at J, with 11 bases in the middle. CDR3 length: 15 amino acids. Germline V gene lookup returns CDR1 KGHSH and CDR2 LQKENI. CDR3: CASSPRGTPNQPQHF. The CDR3 DNA reads TGTGCCAGCTCACCACGAGGGACCCCAAATCAGCCCCAGCATTTT. Looking up the rest from reference TRBV18 and TRBJ1-5 gives the full variable domain: NAGVMQNPRHLVRRRGQEARLRCSPMKGHSHVYWYRQLPEEGLKFMVYLQKENIIDESGMPKERFSAEFPKEGPSILRIQQVVRGDSAAYFCASSPRGTPNQPQHFGDGTRLSIL.

The chain employs TRBV5-1 and TRBJ2-7, with a tentative D call TRBD1 (5 bases). Germline lookup yields CDR1 SGHRS and CDR2 YFSETQ. This CDR3 contains 13 residues. V lost 7 bases and J lost 3, with 14 bases in between. CDR3 region: CASASDRYYEQYF. The CDR3 region has the DNA TGCGCCAGCGCGTCCGACAGATACTACGAGCAGTACTTC. The full variable domain, in which reference TRBV5-1 and TRBJ2-7 provide the parts outside the CDR3, is KAGVTQTPRYLIKTRGQQVTLSCSPISGHRSVSWYQQTPGQGLQFLFEYFSETQRNKGNFPGRFSGRQFSNSRSEMNVSTLELGDSALYLCASASDRYYEQYFGPGTRLTVT.

In its sample, this clonotype was seen a few times. One base away lies a much larger clone, so this may be a sequencing read error. V usage is TRBV7-2 and J usage is TRBJ2-3, with unresolved D. The CDR3 is 12 amino acids. Trimming took off 4 bases at V and 2 bases at J, with 4 bases between the two ends. The germline V gene encodes CDR1 SGHTA and CDR2 FQGNSA. CDR3 amino acids: CASSSNTDTQYF. The CDR3 region has the DNA TGTGCCAGCAGCTCTAACACAGATACGCAGTATTTT.

At least ten counts were recorded for this clonotype. The chain is built from TRBV28 and TRBJ2-5; D gene ambiguous. CDR3 length: 12 residues. Germline CDR1 and CDR2: MDHEN and SYDVKM. V lost 6 bases and J 5 bases, leaving 10 bases between the germline ends. The CDR3 bases are TGTGCCAGCAGCCGAGGCGAGGAGACCCAGTACTTC. Residues: CASSRGEETQYF. Combining the CDR3 with reference TRBV28 and TRBJ2-5 gives the whole variable domain DVKVTQSSRYLVKRTGEKVFLECVQDMDHENMFWYRQDPGLGLRLIYFSYDVKMKEKGDIPEGYSVSREKKERFSLILESASTNQTSMYLCASSRGEETQYFGPGTRLLVL.

This clonotype has only one observation. This may be a read error: a much more frequent sequence differs by one nucleotide. The chain employs TRBV20-1 and TRBJ2-1; the match to TRBD2 covers 15 bases. This CDR3 region has 14 residues. Per germline, CDR1 DFQATT and CDR2 SNEGSKA (reference sequence). Written as DNA, the CDR3 is TGCAGTGCCAAGGGACTAGCGGGGGGTAATGAGAAGTTCTTC. Amino acids: CSAKGLAGGNEKFF.

The V call is TRBV6-1, the J call TRBJ2-1; TRBD1 agrees at 12 bases. Germline V gene sequence: CDR1 MNHNS, CDR2 SASEGT. The CDR3 consists of 15 residues. After removal of 3 bases from V and 9 bases from J, the junction contained 6 bases not matched to a gene. The CDR3 DNA is TGTGCCAGCAGTGACCCGGGACAGGGGGCGATTGAGCAGTTCTTC. Its translation: CASSDPGQGAIEQFF.

This clonotype was seen repeatedly, ten times or more. The chain combines TRBV7-9 with TRBJ1-5; TRBD1 matches 9 bases. This CDR3 has 14 amino acids. With V trimmed by 5 bases and J by 4 bases, 3 bases remained unmatched. Germline CDR1 and CDR2: SEHNR and FQNEAQ (reference sequence). CDR3 bases: TGTGCCAGCAGCCCCGGGACAGGGAATCAGCCCCAGCATTTT. Translating gives CASSPGTGNQPQHF.

This chain links TRBV4-3 with TRBJ2-1, with D perhaps TRBD1 (6 bases). This CDR3 contains 16 residues. The V end was cut by 4 bases, the J end by 4 bases, with 17 bases between. CDR1 and CDR2 (germline): LGHNA, YSLEER. CDR3 loop: CASSPITGTQYNEQFF. In nucleotides, the CDR3 is TGCGCCAGCAGCCCGATTACCGGGACACAGTACAATGAGCAGTTCTTC.

There are a few counts of this clonotype. The V and J genes are TRBV12-3 or TRBV12-4 and TRBJ2-1, with TRBD1 matching over 8 bases. The trim removed 5 bases at V and 9 bases at J, leaving 9 bases unmatched. The CDR3 runs 14 residues. DNA of the CDR3: TGTGCCAGCAGTCTCGGACAGGGTGGTAGTGAGCAGTTCTTC. Translated, it gives CASSLGQGGSEQFF.

The rearrangement joins TRBV10-2 to TRBJ2-3; D call uncertain. Germline CDR1 WSHSY, CDR2 SAAADI. Between the trimmed V and J ends, which lost 4 bases and 5 bases, there was a span of 4 bases. The length of the CDR3 is 11 residues. CDR3 protein: CASSAIDTQYF. The CDR3 DNA is TGCGCCAGCAGTGCAATAGATACGCAGTATTTT.

This clonotype was detected many times. V usage is TRBV12-3 or TRBV12-4 and J usage is TRBJ2-3; TRBD2 might be the D (6 bases). The V and J ends lost 4 bases and 1 base respectively, with 9 bases between them. The CDR3 extends over 14 amino acids. The CDR3 nucleotides are TGTGCCAGCAGTTCGCCTAGCGGCACAGATACGCAGTATTTT. Its translation is CASSSPSGTDTQYF.

The chain couples TRBV6-1 to TRBJ1-2; possible D gene TRBD1, 5 bases. V was shortened by 6 bases and J by 7 bases, with 15 bases between the two germline ends. CDR3 length: 13 residues. Germline V gene lookup returns CDR1 MNHNS and CDR2 SASEGT. CDR3 in DNA: TGTGCCAGCAGCGGGGGGAGGAGCGCTGGCTACACCTTC. Its protein is CASSGGRSAGYTF.

This clonotype was found a few times. The genes are TRBV5-4 and TRBJ1-2, with D perhaps TRBD1 (6 bases). Germline V CDR1 and CDR2: SGHNT, YYREEE (reference sequence). The V end was cut by 4 bases, the J end by 4 bases, with 14 bases between. There are 14 residues in the CDR3. CDR3 sequence reads: CASSPTGSGYGYTF. The CDR3 DNA reads as TGTGCCAGCAGCCCAACAGGGTCAGGCTATGGCTACACCTTC.

At least ten counts were recorded for this clonotype. The rearrangement links TRBV7-2 to TRBJ1-6; 7 bases are a match to TRBD1. Germline V gene sequence: CDR1 SGHTA, CDR2 FQGNSA. This CDR3 spans 15 amino acids. V trimming: 5 bases; J trimming: 9 bases; junction bases outside the gene matches: 10. The CDR3 region has the DNA TGTGCCAGCAGCCTGACGACAGGGTACAGTTCACCCCTCCACTTT. Protein product: CASSLTTGYSSPLHF.

This clonotype was seen a handful of times. This chain links TRBV5-1 with TRBJ1-2; possible D gene TRBD1, 5 bases. Germline V gene lookup returns CDR1 SGHRS and CDR2 YFSETQ. The CDR3 has 18 residues. Trimming took off 3 bases at V and 5 bases at J, with 26 bases between the two ends. CDR3 in amino acids: CASSSDIPGRSNLYGYTF. The CDR3 DNA reads as TGCGCCAGCAGCTCTGATATACCGGGACGCTCGAACTTATATGGCTACACCTTC.

This clonotype was counted only a few times. This chain connects TRBV6-5 to TRBJ1-5, with a tentative D call TRBD1 (6 bases). Germline V gives CDR1 MNHEY, CDR2 SVGAGI. V dropped 5 bases and J dropped 7 bases, with 15 bases sitting between them. CDR3 length: 14 residues. The CDR3 sequence is CASSRDTFYQPQHF. The CDR3 nucleotides read TGTGCCAGCAGTAGGGACACCTTTTACCAGCCCCAGCATTTT.

In this sample, this clonotype turned up many times. This chain joins TRBV29-1 and TRBJ2-3, with D hard to call. There are 10 residues in the CDR3. V was clipped by 4 bases and J by 6 bases, with 5 bases between them. Germline V gene lookup returns CDR1 SQVTM and CDR2 ANQGSEA. The CDR3 here is CSVGEDTQYF. Here the CDR3 DNA reads TGCAGCGTTGGTGAGGATACGCAGTATTTT.

This clonotype was observed at least ten times. The rearrangement links TRBV12-3 or TRBV12-4 to TRBJ2-7; tentatively, D is TRBD1 or TRBD2 (5 bases each). The CDR3 sequence is 13 residues long. Between the trimmed V and J ends, which lost 4 bases and 2 bases, there was a span of 9 bases. CDR3 region: CASSYRGAYEQYV. CDR3 DNA sequence: TGTGCCAGCAGTTATAGGGGAGCCTACGAGCAGTACGTC.

V gene TRBV6-2 or TRBV6-3 combines with J gene TRBJ2-1, with 7 positions matching TRBD1. Germline assignment: CDR1 MNHEY and CDR2 SVGEGT. Trimming removed 6 bases from V and 6 bases from J; junction bases left unmatched: 8. The CDR3 loop spans 14 amino acids. CDR3 in DNA: TGTGCCAGCAGCGTTTCGACAGGGAGCAATGAGCAGTTCTTC. It translates to CASSVSTGSNEQFF.